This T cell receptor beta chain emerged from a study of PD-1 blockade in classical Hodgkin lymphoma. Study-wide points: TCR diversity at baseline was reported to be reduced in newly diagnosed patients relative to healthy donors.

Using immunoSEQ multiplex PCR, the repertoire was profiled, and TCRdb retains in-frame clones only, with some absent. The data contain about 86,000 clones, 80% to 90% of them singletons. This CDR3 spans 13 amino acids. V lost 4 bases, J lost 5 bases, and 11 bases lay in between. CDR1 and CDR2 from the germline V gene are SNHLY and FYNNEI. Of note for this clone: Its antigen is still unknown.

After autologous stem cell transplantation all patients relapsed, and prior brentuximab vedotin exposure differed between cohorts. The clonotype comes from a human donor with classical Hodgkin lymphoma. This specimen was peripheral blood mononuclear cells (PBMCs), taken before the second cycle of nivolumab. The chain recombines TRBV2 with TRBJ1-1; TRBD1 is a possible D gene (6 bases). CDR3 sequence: CASSVGGRTEAFF. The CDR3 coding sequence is TGTGCCAGCAGTGTAGGGGGTAGGACTGAAGCTTTCTTT.